This T cell receptor beta chain is from a study of cytomegalovirus exposure and HLA in healthy donors. Points from the study as a whole: In a later analysis, HLA-associated beta chains showed higher expansion and lower generation probabilities than comparable chains.

These donors, healthy bone marrow donors, were studied. The V gene's germline CDR1 is ENHRY and CDR2 SYGVKD. V was pared by 4 bases and J by 5 bases, with 5 bases of the junction left unmatched. This CDR3 contains 13 residues. A remark on this clone: The antigen is undetermined.

Researchers ran the PCR with 60 Vbeta and 13 Jbeta primers. Clones were sequenced by immunoSEQ multiplex PCR, and TCRdb holds only the in-frame ones, with some missing. The repertoire holds some 140,000 clones, with approximately 83% as singletons. This sequence originates from a man aged 35 to 55 in good health and CMV-seronegative. J is TRBJ2-7 and V is TRBV10-3; 7 bases map to TRBD1. Specimen: PBMCs. CDR3 amino acids: CAISGRTGDEQYF. The CDR3 nucleotides read TGTGCCATCAGTGGTCGGACAGGTGACGAGCAGTACTTC.